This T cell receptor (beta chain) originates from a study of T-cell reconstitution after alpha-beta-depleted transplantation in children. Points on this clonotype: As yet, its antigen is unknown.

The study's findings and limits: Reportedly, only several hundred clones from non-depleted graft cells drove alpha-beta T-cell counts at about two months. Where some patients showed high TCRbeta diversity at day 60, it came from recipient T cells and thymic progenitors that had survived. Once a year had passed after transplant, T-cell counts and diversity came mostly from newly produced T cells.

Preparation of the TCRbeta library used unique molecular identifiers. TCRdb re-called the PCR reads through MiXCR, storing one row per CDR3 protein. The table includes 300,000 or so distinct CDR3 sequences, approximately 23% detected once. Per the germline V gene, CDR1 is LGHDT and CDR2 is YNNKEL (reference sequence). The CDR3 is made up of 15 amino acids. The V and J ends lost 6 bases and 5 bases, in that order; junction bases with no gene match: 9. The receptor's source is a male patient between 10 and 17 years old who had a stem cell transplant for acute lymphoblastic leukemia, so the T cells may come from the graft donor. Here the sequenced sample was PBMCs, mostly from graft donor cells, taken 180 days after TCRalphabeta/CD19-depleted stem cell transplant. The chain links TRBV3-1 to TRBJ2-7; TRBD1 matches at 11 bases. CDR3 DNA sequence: TGTGCCAGCAGTGCAGGGACAGGGGGTTTCAACGAGCAGTACTTC. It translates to CASSAGTGGFNEQYF.